This TCR beta chain was obtained from a study of regulatory T cells in long-lasting Graves disease. Combining iRepertoire HTBI primers with Arm-PCR of CDR3 regions, the authors built TCR beta libraries. Using its own MiXCR run on the multiplex PCR reads, TCRdb lists one record per CDR3 protein. The profile shows 510,000 or so distinct CDR3 sequences, around 13% of them singletons. The study, taken as a whole, reports: TCR diversity was lower in persistent than newly diagnosed Graves' disease.

The time point here: newly diagnosed GD, antithyroid drugs for less than 3 months. PBMC-derived RNA was used for the TCR library. It was an endocrinology department in Xi'an, China, that provided the patients. Trimming at V came to 3 bases and at J to 2 bases, leaving 3 bases not matched to a gene. Germline CDR1 is ENHRY and CDR2 is SYGVKD. The CDR3 is 16 residues long. This clonotype showed up many times. What it recognizes is unknown. The same sample was also used in a study of T cells in Graves' hyperthyroidism and ophthalmopathy. In that study: On the basis of clinical symptoms, serum thyroxine and TRAb, thyroid ultrasound and orbital computed tomography, diagnoses were made.

The chain recombines TRBV10-3 with TRBJ2-2; 10 nucleotides line up with TRBD2. The receptor was derived from a woman in her twenties or thirties with Graves disease. The specimen comprised peripheral blood mononuclear cells (PBMCs), sampled at new diagnosis, from a patient treated with antithyroid drugs. For the CDR3, the DNA is TGTGCCATCAGTGACCGGACTAGCGGTAACACCGGGGAGCTGTTTTTT. Encoded protein: CAISDRTSGNTGELFF.